A selection of T cell receptor beta chains follows, all from one sample in a study of neurological immune-mediated disorders. TCRdb used MiXCR to reprocess the 5' RACE reads, holding one entry per CDR3 protein. The sample yields 30,000 or so distinct CDR3 sequences, 12% seen once. What was sequenced was PBMCs. Every receptor here comes from a man aged 55-75 years in good health. CDR3s include the opening cysteine and the closing phenylalanine or tryptophan. D genes are given only for firm matches. Size is stated as once, few, many or a size class.

CDR3 protein: CASSLVGRDSSSETQYF
CDR3 DNA: TGTGCCAGCAGCTTGGTGGGCAGGGATTCCTCCTCGGAGACCCAGTACTTC
J gene: TRBJ2-5
V gene: TRBV5-6
D gene: -
clone size: many

CDR3 protein: CASSLSVAGELFF
CDR3 DNA: TGTGCCAGCAGCTTGTCAGTAGCCGGGGAGCTGTTTTTT
J gene: TRBJ2-2
V gene: TRBV7-3
D gene: -
clone size: many

CDR3 protein: CASSLGGMTEQFF
CDR3 DNA: TGTGCCAGCAGCTTGGGAGGGATGACTGAGCAGTTCTTC
J gene: TRBJ2-1
V gene: TRBV3-1
D gene: TRBD2
clone size: many

CDR3 protein: CASSFVGTAHSGANVLTF
CDR3 DNA: TGTGCCAGCAGCTTTGTTGGGACAGCGCACTCTGGGGCCAACGTCCTGACTTTC
J gene: TRBJ2-6
V gene: TRBV7-3
D gene: TRBD1
clone size: many

CDR3 protein: CASSFGLAGGGSYNEQFF
CDR3 DNA: TGTGCCAGCAGCTTTGGACTAGCGGGGGGGGGCTCCTACAATGAGCAGTTCTTC
J gene: TRBJ2-1
V gene: TRBV11-2
D gene: TRBD2
clone size: few

CDR3 protein: CSVLTPLFAEAFF
CDR3 DNA: TGCAGCGTCCTGACTCCCTTGTTCGCTGAAGCTTTCTTT
J gene: TRBJ1-1
V gene: TRBV29-1
D gene: -
clone size: many

CDR3 protein: CASSYDGSRGNQPQHF
CDR3 DNA: TGTGCCAGCAGTTACGATGGCTCCCGGGGCAATCAGCCCCAGCATTTT
J gene: TRBJ1-5
V gene: TRBV6-6
D gene: -
clone size: many

CDR3 protein: CSARGPLTRGTETQYF
CDR3 DNA: TGCAGTGCTAGGGGACCGCTGACTAGAGGGACCGAGACCCAGTACTTC
J gene: TRBJ2-5
V gene: TRBV20-1
D gene: -
clone size: many

CDR3 protein: CASSLGLPPGELFF
CDR3 DNA: TGTGCCAGCAGTTTGGGCTTACCCCCCGGGGAGCTGTTTTTT
J gene: TRBJ2-2
V gene: TRBV12-3/TRBV12-4
D gene: -
clone size: many

CDR3 protein: CSARDHGYGSYNEQFF
CDR3 DNA: TGCAGTGCTAGAGATCATGGATACGGCTCCTACAATGAGCAGTTCTTC
J gene: TRBJ2-1
V gene: TRBV20-1
D gene: -
clone size: many

CDR3 protein: CASSTGGKHEQFF
CDR3 DNA: TGTGCCAGCAGTACCGGGGGCAAGCATGAGCAGTTCTTC
J gene: TRBJ2-1
V gene: TRBV27
D gene: -
clone size: many

CDR3 protein: CASSPGLGGTGELFF
CDR3 DNA: TGCGCCAGCAGCCCAGGCCTCGGGGGCACCGGGGAGCTGTTTTTT
J gene: TRBJ2-2
V gene: TRBV5-1
D gene: -
clone size: many

CDR3 protein: CSAGRTNTEAFF
CDR3 DNA: TGCAGCGCGGGACGGACGAACACTGAAGCTTTCTTT
J gene: TRBJ1-1
V gene: TRBV29-1
D gene: -
clone size: many

CDR3 protein: CASSPDRTSYEQYF
CDR3 DNA: TGTGCCAGCAGTCCCGACAGGACATCCTACGAGCAGTACTTC
J gene: TRBJ2-7
V gene: TRBV7-2
D gene: -
clone size: many

CDR3 protein: CASTRGGVQETQYF
CDR3 DNA: TGCGCCAGCACCCGCGGAGGGGTTCAAGAGACCCAGTACTTC
J gene: TRBJ2-5
V gene: TRBV5-1
D gene: -
clone size: many

CDR3 protein: CSVEVPGRGLYEQYF
CDR3 DNA: TGCAGCGTCGAAGTCCCTGGGAGGGGGCTCTACGAGCAGTACTTC
J gene: TRBJ2-7
V gene: TRBV29-1
D gene: -
clone size: many

CDR3 protein: CASSLGQGARVAFF
CDR3 DNA: TGTGCCAGCAGTTTGGGACAGGGGGCTAGGGTAGCTTTCTTT
J gene: TRBJ1-1
V gene: TRBV7-2
D gene: TRBD1
clone size: few

CDR3 protein: CASSIENDSPLHF
CDR3 DNA: TGTGCCAGCAGCATAGAGAACGATTCACCCCTCCACTTT
J gene: TRBJ1-6
V gene: TRBV5-6
D gene: -
clone size: many

CDR3 protein: CASSLGDRRRSPLHF
CDR3 DNA: TGTGCCAGCAGTTTAGGGGACAGGAGGCGCTCACCCCTCCACTTT
J gene: TRBJ1-6
V gene: TRBV12-3/TRBV12-4
D gene: TRBD1
clone size: many

CDR3 protein: CASSPGQGAGELFF
CDR3 DNA: TGTGCCAGCAGTCCGGGACAGGGGGCCGGGGAGCTGTTTTTT
J gene: TRBJ2-2
V gene: TRBV6-4
D gene: TRBD1
clone size: many

CDR3 protein: CASPPGGPPSTGNTEAFF
CDR3 DNA: TGTGCCAGCCCCCCGGGTGGCCCCCCGTCTACAGGGAACACTGAAGCTTTCTTT
J gene: TRBJ1-1
V gene: TRBV27
D gene: -
clone size: few

CDR3 protein: CASSVAPQIGETQYF
CDR3 DNA: TGTGCCAGCAGCGTAGCTCCCCAGATCGGCGAGACCCAGTACTTC
J gene: TRBJ2-5
V gene: TRBV9
D gene: -
clone size: many

CDR3 protein: CSARGYTDQPQHF
CDR3 DNA: TGCAGTGCTAGAGGGTACACTGATCAGCCCCAGCATTTT
J gene: TRBJ1-5
V gene: TRBV20-1
D gene: -
clone size: many